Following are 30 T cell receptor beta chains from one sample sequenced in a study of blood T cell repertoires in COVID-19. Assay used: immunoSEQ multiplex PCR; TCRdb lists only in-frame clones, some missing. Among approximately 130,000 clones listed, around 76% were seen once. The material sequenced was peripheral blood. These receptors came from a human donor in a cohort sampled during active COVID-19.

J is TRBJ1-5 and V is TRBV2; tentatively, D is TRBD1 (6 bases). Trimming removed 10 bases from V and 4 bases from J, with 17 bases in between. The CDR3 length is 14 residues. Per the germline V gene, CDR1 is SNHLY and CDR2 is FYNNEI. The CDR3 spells CATTGGAVNQPQHF. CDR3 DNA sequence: TGTGCCACCACGGGGGGGGCGGTTAATCAGCCCCAGCATTTT.

The CDR3 spells CASSLATGGWTEAFF. In DNA, the CDR3 is TGTGCCAGCAGCTTAGCGACGGGGGGTTGGACTGAAGCTTTCTTT. The V gene is TRBV7-2, the J gene TRBJ1-1, with D maybe TRBD1 (5 bases). V gave up 0 bases and J gave up 5 bases, with 13 bases separating them. Looked up from germline, CDR1 is SGHTA and CDR2 is FQGNSA. This CDR3 comprises 15 residues. Combining the CDR3 with reference TRBV7-2 and TRBJ1-1 gives the whole variable domain GAGVSQSPSNKVTEKGKDVELRCDPISGHTALYWYRQSLGQGLEFLIYFQGNSAPDKSGLPSDRFSAERTGGSVSTLTIQRTQQEDSAVYLCASSLATGGWTEAFFGQGTRLTVV.

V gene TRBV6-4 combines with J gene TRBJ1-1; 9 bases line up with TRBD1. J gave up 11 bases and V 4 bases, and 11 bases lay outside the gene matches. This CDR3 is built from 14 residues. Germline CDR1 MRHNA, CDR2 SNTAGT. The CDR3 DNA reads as TGTGCCAGCAGTGTTACAGGGGGCGGGAGAGGGGCTTTCTTT. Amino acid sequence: CASSVTGGGRGAFF.

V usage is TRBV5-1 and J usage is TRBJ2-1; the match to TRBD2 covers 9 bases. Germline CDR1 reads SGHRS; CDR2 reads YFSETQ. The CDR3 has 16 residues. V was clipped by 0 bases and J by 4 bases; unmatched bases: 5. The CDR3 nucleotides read TGCGCCAGCAGCTTGGGGACTAGCGTGGGGTACAATGAGCAGTTCTTC. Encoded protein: CASSLGTSVGYNEQFF.

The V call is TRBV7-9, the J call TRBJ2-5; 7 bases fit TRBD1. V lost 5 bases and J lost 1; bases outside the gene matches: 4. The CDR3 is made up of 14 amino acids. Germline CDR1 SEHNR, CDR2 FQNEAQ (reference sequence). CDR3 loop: CASSRRGLQETQYF. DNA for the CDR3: TGTGCCAGCAGCCGAAGGGGGCTCCAAGAGACCCAGTACTTC.

The CDR3 sequence: CASSQGVAGAEKLFF. The CDR3 region has the DNA TGTGCCAGCAGCCAAGGTGTGGCAGGGGCAGAAAAACTGTTTTTT. This chain joins TRBV3-1 (or the pseudogene TRBV3-2) and TRBJ1-4; maybe TRBD1 (6 bases). Trimming took 1 base from V and 8 from J, leaving 14 bases between them. Germline loops: CDR1 LGHDT, CDR2 YNNKEL (reference sequence). The CDR3 runs 15 residues.

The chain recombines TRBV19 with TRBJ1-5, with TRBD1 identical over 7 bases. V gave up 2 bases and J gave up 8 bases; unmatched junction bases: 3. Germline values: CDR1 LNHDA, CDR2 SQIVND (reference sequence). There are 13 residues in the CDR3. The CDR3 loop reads CASSIQGVEPQHF. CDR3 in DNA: TGTGCCAGTAGTATACAGGGGGTTGAGCCCCAGCATTTT.

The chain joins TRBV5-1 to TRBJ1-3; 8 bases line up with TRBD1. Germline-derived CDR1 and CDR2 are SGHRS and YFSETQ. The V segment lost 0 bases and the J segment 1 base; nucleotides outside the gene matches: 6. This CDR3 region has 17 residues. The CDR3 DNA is TGCGCCAGCAGCTTGGAGGCAGGGGGCGATTCTGGAAACACCATATATTTT. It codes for CASSLEAGGDSGNTIYF.

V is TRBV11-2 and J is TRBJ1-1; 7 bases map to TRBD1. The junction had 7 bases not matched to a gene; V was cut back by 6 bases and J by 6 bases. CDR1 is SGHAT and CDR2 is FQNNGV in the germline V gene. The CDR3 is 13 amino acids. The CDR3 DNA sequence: TGTGCCAGCAGTTCCACAGGGGAACCTGAAGCTTTCTTT. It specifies CASSSTGEPEAFF.

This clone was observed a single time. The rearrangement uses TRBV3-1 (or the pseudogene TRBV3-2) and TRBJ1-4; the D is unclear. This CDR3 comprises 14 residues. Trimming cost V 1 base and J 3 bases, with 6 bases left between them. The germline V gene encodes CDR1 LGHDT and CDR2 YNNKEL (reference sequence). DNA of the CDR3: TGTGCCAGCAGCCAAGTCGGGTCTAATGAAAAACTGTTTTTT. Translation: CASSQVGSNEKLFF.

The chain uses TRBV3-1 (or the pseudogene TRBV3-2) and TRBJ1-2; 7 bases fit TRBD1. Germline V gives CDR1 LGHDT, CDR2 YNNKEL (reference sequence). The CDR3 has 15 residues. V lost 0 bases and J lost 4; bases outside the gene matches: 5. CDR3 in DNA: TGTGCCAGCAGCCAAGACAGGACAGGTCTCTATGGCTACACCTTC. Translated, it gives CASSQDRTGLYGYTF.

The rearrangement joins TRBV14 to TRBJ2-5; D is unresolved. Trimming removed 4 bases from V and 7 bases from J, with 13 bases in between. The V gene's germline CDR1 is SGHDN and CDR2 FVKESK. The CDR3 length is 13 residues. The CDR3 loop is CASSPNLGLTQYF. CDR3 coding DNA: TGTGCCAGCAGCCCGAATCTAGGATTGACCCAGTACTTC.

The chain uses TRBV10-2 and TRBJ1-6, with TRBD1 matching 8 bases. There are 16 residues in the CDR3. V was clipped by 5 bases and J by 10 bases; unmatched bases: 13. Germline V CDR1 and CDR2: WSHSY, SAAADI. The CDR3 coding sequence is TGCGCCAGCAGTTCAAACACAGGGGGGAACGGCTCACCCCTCCACTTT. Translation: CASSSNTGGNGSPLHF.

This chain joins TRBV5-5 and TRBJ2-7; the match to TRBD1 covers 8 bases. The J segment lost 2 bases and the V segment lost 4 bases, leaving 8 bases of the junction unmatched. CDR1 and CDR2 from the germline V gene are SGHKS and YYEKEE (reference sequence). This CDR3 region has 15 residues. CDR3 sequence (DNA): TGTGCCAGCAGCCTTAGACAGGGGCGCCCCTACGAGCAGTACTTC. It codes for CASSLRQGRPYEQYF.

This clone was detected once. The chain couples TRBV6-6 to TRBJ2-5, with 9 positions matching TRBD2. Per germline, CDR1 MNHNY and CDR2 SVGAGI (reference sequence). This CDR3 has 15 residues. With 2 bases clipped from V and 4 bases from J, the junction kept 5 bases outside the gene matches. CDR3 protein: CASSYGGGALETQYF. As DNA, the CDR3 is TGTGCCAGCAGTTACGGCGGGGGGGCGTTAGAGACCCAGTACTTC.

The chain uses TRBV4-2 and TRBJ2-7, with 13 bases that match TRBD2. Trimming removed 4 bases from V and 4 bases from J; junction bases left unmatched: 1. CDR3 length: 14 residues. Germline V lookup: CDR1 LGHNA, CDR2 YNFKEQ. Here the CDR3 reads CASSPGLAGYEQYF. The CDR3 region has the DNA TGTGCCAGCAGCCCGGGACTAGCGGGGTACGAGCAGTACTTC.

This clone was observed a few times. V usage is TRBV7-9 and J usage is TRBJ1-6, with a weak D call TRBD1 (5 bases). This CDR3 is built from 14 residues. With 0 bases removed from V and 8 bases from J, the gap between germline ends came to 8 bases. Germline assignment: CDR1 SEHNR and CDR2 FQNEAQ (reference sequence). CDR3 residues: CASSLAGVDSPLHF. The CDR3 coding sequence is TGTGCCAGCAGCTTAGCAGGGGTGGATTCACCCCTCCACTTT.

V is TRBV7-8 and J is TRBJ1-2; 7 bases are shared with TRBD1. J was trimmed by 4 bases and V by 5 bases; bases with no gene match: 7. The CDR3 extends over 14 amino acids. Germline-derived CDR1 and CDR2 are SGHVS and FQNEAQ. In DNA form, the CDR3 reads TGTGCCAGCAGCCAGACAGGGTGGGGCTATGGCTACACCTTC. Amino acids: CASSQTGWGYGYTF. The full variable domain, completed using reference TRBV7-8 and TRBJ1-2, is GAGVSQSPRYKVAKRGQDVALRCDPISGHVSLFWYQQALGQGPEFLTYFQNEAQLDKSGLPSDRFFAERPEGSVSTLKIQRTQQEDSAVYLCASSQTGWGYGYTFGSGTRLTVV.

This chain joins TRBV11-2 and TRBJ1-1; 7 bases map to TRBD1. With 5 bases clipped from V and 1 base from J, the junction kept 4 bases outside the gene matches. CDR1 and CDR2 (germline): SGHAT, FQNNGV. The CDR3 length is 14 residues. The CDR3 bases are TGTGCCAGCAGCGAGTACAGGGGGAACACTGAAGCTTTCTTT. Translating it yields CASSEYRGNTEAFF.

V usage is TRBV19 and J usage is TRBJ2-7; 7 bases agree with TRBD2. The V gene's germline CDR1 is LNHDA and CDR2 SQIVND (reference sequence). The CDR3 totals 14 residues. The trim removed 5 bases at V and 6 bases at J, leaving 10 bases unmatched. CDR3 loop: CASSGDREVSEQYF. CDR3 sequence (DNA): TGTGCCAGTAGTGGGGATCGGGAGGTCAGCGAGCAGTACTTC.

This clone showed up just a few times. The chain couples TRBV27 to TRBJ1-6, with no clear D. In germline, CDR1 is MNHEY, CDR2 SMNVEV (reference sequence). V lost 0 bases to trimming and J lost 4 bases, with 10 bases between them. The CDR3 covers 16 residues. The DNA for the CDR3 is TGTGCCAGCAGTTTATCGAGGCGGGCTTATAATTCACCCCTCCACTTT. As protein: CASSLSRRAYNSPLHF.

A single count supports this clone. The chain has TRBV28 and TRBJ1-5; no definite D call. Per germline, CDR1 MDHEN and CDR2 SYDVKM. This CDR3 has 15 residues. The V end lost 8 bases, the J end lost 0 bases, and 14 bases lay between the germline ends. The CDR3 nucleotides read TGTGCCAGCTTCTCAGTATCCCCTAGCAATCAGCCCCAGCATTTT. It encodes CASFSVSPSNQPQHF.

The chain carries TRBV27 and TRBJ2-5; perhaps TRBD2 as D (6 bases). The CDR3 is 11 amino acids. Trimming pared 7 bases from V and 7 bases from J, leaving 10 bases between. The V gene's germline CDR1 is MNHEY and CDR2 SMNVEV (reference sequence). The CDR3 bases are TGTGCCAGCACCCTGGGGGGGACCCAGTACTTC. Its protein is CASTLGGTQYF.

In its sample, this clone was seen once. The DNA of the CDR3 is TGCGCCAGCAGCAAGGGCGGGGAGCCCAATGAGCAGTTCTTC. Protein sequence: CASSKGGEPNEQFF. This chain links TRBV4-1 with TRBJ2-1; perhaps TRBD2 as D (6 bases). Germline CDR1 and CDR2: MGHRA and YSYEKL. Between the trimmed V and J ends, which lost 5 bases and 6 bases, there was a span of 14 bases. CDR3 length equals 14 residues.

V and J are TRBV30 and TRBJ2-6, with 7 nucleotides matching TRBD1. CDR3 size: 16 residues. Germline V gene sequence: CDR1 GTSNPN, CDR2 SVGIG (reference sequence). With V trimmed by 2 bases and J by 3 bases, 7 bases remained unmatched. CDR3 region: CAWSTWTGFGANVLTF. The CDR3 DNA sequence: TGTGCCTGGAGTACCTGGACAGGATTTGGGGCCAACGTCCTGACTTTC.

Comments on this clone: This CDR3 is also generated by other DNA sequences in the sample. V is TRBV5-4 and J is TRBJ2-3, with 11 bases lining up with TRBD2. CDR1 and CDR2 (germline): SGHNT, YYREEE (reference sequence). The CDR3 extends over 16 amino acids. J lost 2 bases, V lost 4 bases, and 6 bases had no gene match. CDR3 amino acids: CASSLPSGGTTDTQYF. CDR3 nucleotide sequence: TGTGCCAGCAGCCTCCCTAGCGGGGGGACCACAGATACGCAGTATTTT.

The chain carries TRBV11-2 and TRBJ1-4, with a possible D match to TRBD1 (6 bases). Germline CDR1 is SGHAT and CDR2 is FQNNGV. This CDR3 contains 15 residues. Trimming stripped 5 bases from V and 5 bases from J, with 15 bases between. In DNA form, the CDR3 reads TGTGCCAGCAGCAAGCAGACAGGTGTAAATGAAAAACTGTTTTTT. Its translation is CASSKQTGVNEKLFF.

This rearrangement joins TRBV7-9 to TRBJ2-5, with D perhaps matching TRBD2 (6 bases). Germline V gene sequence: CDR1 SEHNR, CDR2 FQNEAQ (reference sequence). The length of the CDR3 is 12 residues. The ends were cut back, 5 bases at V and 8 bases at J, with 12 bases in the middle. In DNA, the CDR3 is TGTGCCAGCAGCCTCCAGGGAGGCACCCAGTACTTC. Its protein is CASSLQGGTQYF.

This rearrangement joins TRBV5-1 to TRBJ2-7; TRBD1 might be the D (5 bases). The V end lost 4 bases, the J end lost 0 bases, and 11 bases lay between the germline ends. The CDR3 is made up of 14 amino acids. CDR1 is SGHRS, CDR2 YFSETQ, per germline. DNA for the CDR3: TGCGCCAGCAGCCGAGACAGCCCCTCCTACGAGCAGTACTTC. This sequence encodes CASSRDSPSYEQYF.

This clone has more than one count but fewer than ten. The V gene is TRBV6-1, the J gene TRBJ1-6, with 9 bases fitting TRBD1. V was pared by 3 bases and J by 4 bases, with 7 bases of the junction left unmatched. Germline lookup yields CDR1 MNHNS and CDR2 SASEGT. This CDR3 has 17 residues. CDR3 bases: TGTGCCAGCAGTGATGGGGACAGGGACTATTATAATTCACCCCTCCACTTT. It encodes CASSDGDRDYYNSPLHF.